Included here is one TCR beta chain sequence, with context. The antigen it recognizes is unknown. The sample holds no much larger clone one base away, and base qualities are not on file. The immunoSEQ Assay, a bias-controlled multiplex PCR, was used to amplify TCRbeta CDR3 regions from genomic DNA. The study's own analysis went as follows. Nucleated cell counts per sample were estimated from amplification of reference gene primers within the assay. To quantify the absolute abundance of each unique TCRbeta CDR3 rearrangement, sequence reads were collapsed and filtered. Productive Simpson clonality was computed per sample as the square root of Simpson's diversity index over productive rearrangements. This is the immuneACCESS table as TCRdb keeps it, with only in-frame sequences that have V and J called. A part of the clones is gone; compared with another copy, unresolved V genes explain less than half, and the rest is unexplained. V and J calls plus clone size are reproduced from that table; the DNA served to infer D and trimming. This sample gives approximately 150,000 clones in total; over 75% of them show up just once. The ten largest clones represent approximately 10% of the sample.

The germline V gene encodes CDR1 SGHTA and CDR2 FQGTGA. V and J lose 3 bases and 5 bases, and a span of 14 bases separates them. Including cysteine and phenylalanine, the CDR3 has 15 amino acids. Solely the CDR3 DNA is kept, with 45 bases framed from the first base. The data stem from a study of blood T cell repertoires in COVID-19 (TCRdb year 2020). In terms of the full investigation: The collaborator samples originated in the United States, Italy and Spain and spanned the acute and convalescent phases of COVID-19. Samples were obtained from the ongoing ImmuneRACE study (first 160 participants) and from 1,254 subjects provided by 6 global collaborators. Where HLA class I and class II types were available, the types were taken from metadata supplied by the sample provider, not from assay-based typing. The material from the prospective study consisted of cDNA or gDNA derived from T cells, B-cell-depleted T cells, or PBMCs. Subjects who had been exposed to COVID-19, were actively infected with it, or had recovered from it provided the deeply sampled blood TCRbeta repertoires that made up the dataset. A de-identified subject ID, COVID-19 status, age in years and sex were almost always included in the sample metadata. The repertoires were released in a freely available public database meant as a resource for research on the immune response to SARS-CoV-2.

Each collaborating institution followed its own protocols to collect whole blood in K2EDTA tubes. For TCRbeta analysis, collaborators shipped samples as frozen whole blood, isolated PBMCs, or DNA extracted from either of those sample types. Broader findings and caveats from the paper: Clinical and demographic metadata were provided uncurated, with the amount varying by source and participant.

The sequence links TRBV7-3 to TRBJ2-1; a tentative D match to TRBD2 spans 5 bases. The TCR sequence derives from a man between 60 and 75 years old with active or convalescent COVID-19. Material for sequencing was peripheral blood. CDR3 loop: CASSFGHGIDNEQFF. In nucleotide form, the sequence is TGTGCCAGCAGCTTCGGGCACGGGATCGACAATGAGCAGTTCTTC.